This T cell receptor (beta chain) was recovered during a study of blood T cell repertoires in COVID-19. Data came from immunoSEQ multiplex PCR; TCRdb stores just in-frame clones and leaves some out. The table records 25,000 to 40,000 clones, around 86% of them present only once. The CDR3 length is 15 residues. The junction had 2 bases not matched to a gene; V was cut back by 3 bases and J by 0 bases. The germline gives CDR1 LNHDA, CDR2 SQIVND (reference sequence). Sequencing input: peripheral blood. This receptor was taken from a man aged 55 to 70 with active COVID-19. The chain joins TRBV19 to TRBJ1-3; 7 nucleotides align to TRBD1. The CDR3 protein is CASSIGQDSGNTIYF. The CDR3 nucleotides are TGTGCCAGTAGTATCGGACAGGACTCTGGAAACACCATATATTTT.